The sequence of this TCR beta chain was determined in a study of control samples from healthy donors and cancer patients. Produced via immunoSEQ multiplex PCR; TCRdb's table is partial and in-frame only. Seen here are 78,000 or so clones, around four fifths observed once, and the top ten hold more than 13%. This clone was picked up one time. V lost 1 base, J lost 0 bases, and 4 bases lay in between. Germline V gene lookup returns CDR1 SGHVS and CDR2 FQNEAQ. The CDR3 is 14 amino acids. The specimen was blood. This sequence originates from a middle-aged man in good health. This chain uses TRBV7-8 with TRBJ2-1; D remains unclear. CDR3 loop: CASSLGNSYNEQFF. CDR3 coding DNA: TGTGCCAGCAGCTTAGGGAACTCCTACAATGAGCAGTTCTTC.